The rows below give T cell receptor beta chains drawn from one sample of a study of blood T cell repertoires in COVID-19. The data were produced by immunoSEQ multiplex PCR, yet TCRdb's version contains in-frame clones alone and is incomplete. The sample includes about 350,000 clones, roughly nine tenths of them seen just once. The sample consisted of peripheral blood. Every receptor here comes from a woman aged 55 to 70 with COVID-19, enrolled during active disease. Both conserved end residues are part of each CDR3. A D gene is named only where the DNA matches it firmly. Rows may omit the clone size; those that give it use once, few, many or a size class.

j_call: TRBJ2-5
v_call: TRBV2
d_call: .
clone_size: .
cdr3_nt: TGTGCCAGCAGTGGGCAGACACAAGAGACCCAGTACTTC
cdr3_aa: CASSGQTQETQYF

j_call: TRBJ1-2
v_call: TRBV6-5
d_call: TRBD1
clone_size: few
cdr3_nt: TGTGCCAGCAGCCCGACAGGGGTCAACTATGGCTACACCTTC
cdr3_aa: CASSPTGVNYGYTF

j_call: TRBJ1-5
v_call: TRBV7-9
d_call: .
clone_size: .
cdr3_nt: TGTGCCAGCAGCTTCTACAATCAGCCCCAGCATTTT
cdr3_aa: CASSFYNQPQHF

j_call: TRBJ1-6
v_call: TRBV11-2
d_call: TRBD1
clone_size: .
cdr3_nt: TGTGCCAGCAGCCGGGGACAGGGAGGGGGTTCACCCCTCCACTTT
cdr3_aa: CASSRGQGGGSPLHF

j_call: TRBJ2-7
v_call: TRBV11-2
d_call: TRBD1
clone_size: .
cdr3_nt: TGTGCCAGCAGCCCCATAAAAGGACAGGGGACCTACGAGCAGTACTTC
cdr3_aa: CASSPIKGQGTYEQYF

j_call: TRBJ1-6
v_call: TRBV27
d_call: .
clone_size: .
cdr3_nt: TGTGCCAGCAGTTCGAGGGATTCACCCCTCCACTTT
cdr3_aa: CASSSRDSPLHF

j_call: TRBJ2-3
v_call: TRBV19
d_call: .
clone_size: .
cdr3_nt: TGTGCCAGTAGTAAGGGGCAAGATACGCAGTATTTT
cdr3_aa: CASSKGQDTQYF

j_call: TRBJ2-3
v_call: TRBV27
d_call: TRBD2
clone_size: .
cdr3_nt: TGTGCCAGCAGTTTAGTGAGCGGGGGAAGCACAGATACGCAGTATTTT
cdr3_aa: CASSLVSGGSTDTQYF

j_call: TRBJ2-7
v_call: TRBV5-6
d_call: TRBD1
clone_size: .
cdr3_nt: TGTGCCAGCAGCTTCGTGAGGACAGGGGGCTTCTACGAGCAGTACTTC
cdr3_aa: CASSFVRTGGFYEQYF

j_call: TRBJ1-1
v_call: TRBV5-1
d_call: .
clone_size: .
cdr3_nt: TGCGCCAGCAGCTTGGACAGGGCAAATATGAACACTGAAGCTTTCTTT
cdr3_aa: CASSLDRANMNTEAFF

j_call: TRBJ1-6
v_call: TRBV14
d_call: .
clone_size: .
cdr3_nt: TGTGCCAGCAGCCAAGGTTCGACAGACTATAATTCACCCCTCCACTTT
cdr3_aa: CASSQGSTDYNSPLHF

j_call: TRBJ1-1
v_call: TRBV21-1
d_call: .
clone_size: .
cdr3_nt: TGTGCCAGCAGCCCTTTGGGGGGGGTACGCATGAACACTGAAGCTTTCTTT
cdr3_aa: CASSPLGGVRMNTEAFF

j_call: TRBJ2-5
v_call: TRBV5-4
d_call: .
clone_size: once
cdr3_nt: TGTGCCAGCAGCTTGGGAGGGCTAGGTCGAGAGACCCAGTACTTC
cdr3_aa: CASSLGGLGRETQYF

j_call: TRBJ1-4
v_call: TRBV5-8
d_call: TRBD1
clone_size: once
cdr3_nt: TGTGCCAGCAGCCGCGGACAGGCCTCTGGAAATGAAAAACTGTTTTTT
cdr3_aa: CASSRGQASGNEKLFF

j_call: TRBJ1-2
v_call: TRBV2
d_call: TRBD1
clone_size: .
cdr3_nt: TGTGCCAGCAGTCTGGGACAGGGGTGGCTCGGCTACACCTTC
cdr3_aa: CASSLGQGWLGYTF

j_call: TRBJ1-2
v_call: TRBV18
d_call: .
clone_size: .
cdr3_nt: TGTGCCAGCTCACCGGGACTGGCGAGTAACTATGGCTACACCTTC
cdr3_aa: CASSPGLASNYGYTF

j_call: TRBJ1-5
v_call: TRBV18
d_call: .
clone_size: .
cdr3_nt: TGTGCCAGCTCACCGCAGACAGAGAATCAGCCCCAGCATTTT
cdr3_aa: CASSPQTENQPQHF

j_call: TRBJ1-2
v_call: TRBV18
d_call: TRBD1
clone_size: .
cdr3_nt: TGTGCCAGCTCCGGGTCTGAAGACAGGGGGGACTACGCTCACTATGGCTACACCTTC
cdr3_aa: CASSGSEDRGDYAHYGYTF

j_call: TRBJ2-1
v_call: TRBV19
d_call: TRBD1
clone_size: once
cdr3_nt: TGTGCCAGTAGATCCGGGACAGGAGGGGTTAACGAGCAGTTCTTC
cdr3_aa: CASRSGTGGVNEQFF

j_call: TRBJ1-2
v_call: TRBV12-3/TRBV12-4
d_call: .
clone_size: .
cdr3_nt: TGTGCCAGCAGCCGCCAGGCTAACTATGGCTACACCTTC
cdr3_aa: CASSRQANYGYTF

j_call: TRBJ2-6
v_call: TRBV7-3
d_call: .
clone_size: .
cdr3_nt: TGTGCCAGCAGCCCTCGGGGCTCTGGGGCCAACGTCCTGACTTTC
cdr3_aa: CASSPRGSGANVLTF

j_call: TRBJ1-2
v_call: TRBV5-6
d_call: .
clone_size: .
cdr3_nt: TGTGCCAGCAGCCGGGAAAACTATGGCTACACCTTC
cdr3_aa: CASSRENYGYTF

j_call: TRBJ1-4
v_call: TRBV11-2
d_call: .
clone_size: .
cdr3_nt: TGTGCCAGCAGCTACCGGGGGGGTCGGGAAAAACTGTTTTTT
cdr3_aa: CASSYRGGREKLFF

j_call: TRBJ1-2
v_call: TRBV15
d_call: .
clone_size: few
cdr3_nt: TGTGCCACCAGCAGAGACCTGGCATCCTACTATGGCTACACCTTC
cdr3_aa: CATSRDLASYYGYTF

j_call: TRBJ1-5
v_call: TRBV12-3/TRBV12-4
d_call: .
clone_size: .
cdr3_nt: TGTGCCAGCAGTCGGGACAATCAGCCCCAGCATTTT
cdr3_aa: CASSRDNQPQHF

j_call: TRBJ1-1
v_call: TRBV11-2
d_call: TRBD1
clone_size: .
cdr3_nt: TGTGCCAGCAGCGAACAGGGGGCGGGCACTGAAGCTTTCTTT
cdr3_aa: CASSEQGAGTEAFF

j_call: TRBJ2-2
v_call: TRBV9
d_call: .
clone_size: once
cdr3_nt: TGTGCCAGCAGCGTAGCTGAAGAGGGAACGAACACCGGGGAGCTGTTTTTT
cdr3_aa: CASSVAEEGTNTGELFF

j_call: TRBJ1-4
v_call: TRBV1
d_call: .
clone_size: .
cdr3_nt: TGCACCAGCAGCCAAGGGTCTTGTGAAAGCTTCGATGAGGCAACTAATGAAAAACTGTTTTTT
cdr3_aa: CTSSQGSCESFDEATNEKLFF

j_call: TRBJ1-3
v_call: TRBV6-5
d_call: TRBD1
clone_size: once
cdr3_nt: TGTGCCAGCAGTTCACAGGGGGTGGGAGGGCAAAACACCATATATTTT
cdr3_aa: CASSSQGVGGQNTIYF